Below are 26 T cell receptor beta chains sequenced from a single sample in a study of T cell repertoires in cytomegalovirus infection (dated by TCRdb to about 2019). TCRdb names Illumina HiSeq 1500 as the instrument used. The public reads were reanalyzed by TCRdb: fastp trimming at Q25, MiXCR alignment, in-frame beta chains only. Each CDR3 protein gets just one entry, which takes the most common genes and DNA from the rows behind it. The sample yields 400,000 to 550,000 distinct CDR3 sequences; 11% were counted once. In total, the top ten clones hold 10% of the sample. The sequenced sample consisted of PBMCs. The origin of the receptors is a human donor in good health (CMV status not recorded). Some clones in this sample may be carry-over from other donors' samples.

This clonotype was detected a few times. This chain joins TRBV15 and TRBJ2-2, with D unresolved. The length of the CDR3 is 15 residues. Germline V gene data show CDR1 as LNHNV and CDR2 as YYDKDF (reference sequence). V was clipped by 0 bases and J by 3 bases, with 8 bases between them. The CDR3 bases are TGTGCCACCAGCAGAGATTCATCGGACACCGGGGAGCTGTTTTTT. Translating gives CATSRDSSDTGELFF.

This clonotype was counted a few times. The J gene is TRBJ2-7, the V gene TRBV6-5; TRBD2 aligns across 8 bases. This CDR3 contains 16 residues. V lost 2 bases and J lost 5; bases outside the gene matches: 11. Germline CDR1 reads MNHEY; CDR2 reads SVGAGI. As DNA, the CDR3 is TGTGCCAGCAGTTACGCCCAGGGACTAGTTTTGGACGAGCAGTACTTC. This gives the protein CASSYAQGLVLDEQYF.

The table lists this clonotype with many counts. V usage is TRBV27 and J usage is TRBJ2-5; D call uncertain. The CDR3 is 10 amino acids. V was cut by 8 bases and J by 4 bases, with 5 bases left in between. Germline V gene data show CDR1 as MNHEY and CDR2 as SMNVEV (reference sequence). CDR3 protein: CASALETQYF. CDR3 sequence (DNA): TGTGCCAGCGCCCTAGAGACCCAGTACTTC.

This clonotype was seen ten or more times. This sequence joins TRBV28 and TRBJ2-5; D gene uncertain. Germline V gene data show CDR1 as MDHEN and CDR2 as SYDVKM. The CDR3 is 15 residues long. Between the trimmed V and J ends, which lost 4 bases and 4 bases, there was a span of 16 bases. The CDR3 reads CASSSPAKRGETQYF. CDR3 sequence (DNA): TGTGCCAGCAGTTCCCCCGCGAAGCGCGGAGAGACCCAGTACTTC.

The chain has TRBV25-1 and TRBJ1-1; no firm D call. The CDR3 totals 15 residues. Trimming removed 2 bases at V and 1 base at J, with 11 bases between. The V gene's germline CDR1 is MGHDK and CDR2 SYGVNS. The CDR3 nucleotides read TGTGCCAGCAGTGAAAGCCCAGGACCGAACACTGAAGCTTTCTTT. It codes for CASSESPGPNTEAFF. The full variable domain, in which reference TRBV25-1 and TRBJ1-1 provide the parts outside the CDR3, is EADIYQTPRYLVIGTGKKITLECSQTMGHDKMYWYQQDPGMELHLIHYSYGVNSTEKGDLSSESTVSRIRTEHFPLTLESARPSHTSQYLCASSESPGPNTEAFFGQGTRLTVV.

As concerns this clonotype: One end of the junction does not line up with germline, which may come from a read error. J is TRBJ2-7 and V is TRBV18; D perhaps matches TRBD1 (6 bases). Germline CDR1 and CDR2: KGHSH and LQKENI. The CDR3 extends over 17 amino acids. The CDR3 region has the DNA TGTGCCAGCTCATCACCCACGCGGACAGACCGATCCTACGAGCAGTACTTC. As protein: CASSSPTRTDRSYEQYF. Complete variable domain (other parts from reference TRBV18 and TRBJ2-7): NAGVMQNPRHLVRRRGQEARLRCSPMKGHSHVYWYRQLPEEGLKFMVYLQKENIIDESGMPKERFSAEFPKEGPSILRIQQVVRGDSAAYFCASSSPTRTDRSYEQYFGPGTRLTVT.

This clonotype was picked up many times. The V and J genes are TRBV20-1 and TRBJ2-5, with 9 positions matching TRBD2. Germline loops: CDR1 DFQATT, CDR2 SNEGSKA (reference sequence). Unmatched junction bases numbered 17, after V lost 5 bases and J lost 1 base. CDR3 length: 18 amino acids. CDR3 in amino acids: CSAFSEGSGSSGQETQYF. In nucleotides, the CDR3 is TGCAGTGCTTTCTCGGAGGGTAGCGGGAGCTCGGGCCAAGAGACCCAGTACTTC.

This clonotype was seen at least ten times. The V and J genes are TRBV11-2 and TRBJ2-7; either TRBD1 or TRBD2 may fit D (5 bases each). Between the trimmed V and J ends, which lost 5 bases and 2 bases, there was a span of 10 bases. CDR3 length: 13 amino acids. CDR1 SGHAT and CDR2 FQNNGV come from the germline V gene. CDR3 in amino acids: CASSTGPPYEQYF. In nucleotides, the CDR3 is TGTGCCAGCAGCACGGGACCGCCCTACGAGCAGTACTTC.

This clonotype was detected many times. The chain links TRBV7-3 to TRBJ2-1; unclear D gene. The CDR3 loop spans 15 amino acids. V was trimmed by 1 base and J by 4 bases, leaving 11 bases between them. Per germline, CDR1 SGHTA and CDR2 FQGTGA. CDR3 DNA: TGTGCCAGCAGCTTAAACGGGCGAAGGTACAATGAGCAGTTCTTC. Its translation: CASSLNGRRYNEQFF.

Of note for this clonotype: This CDR3 is missing its conserved last phenylalanine or tryptophan, likely due to a read error. The chain couples TRBV3-1 to TRBJ1-2; D might be TRBD1 (5 bases). CDR3 length: 13 amino acids. Germline CDR1 LGHDT, CDR2 YNNKEL (reference sequence). Trimming stripped 4 bases from V and 3 bases from J, with 9 bases between. The CDR3 DNA follows: TGTGCCAGCAGCCCGGACATTTACTATGGCTACACCTCC. This sequence encodes CASSPDIYYGYTS.

The CDR3 nucleotides are TGTGCCAGCAGTTTAGCGACTAGCGGGAGCAATCGACAGTTCTTC. It is translated as CASSLATSGSNRQFF. The J gene is TRBJ2-1, the V gene TRBV28, with TRBD2 matching over 12 bases. This CDR3 is 15 amino acids long. Germline CDR1 reads MDHEN; CDR2 reads SYDVKM. J was trimmed by 13 bases and V by 2 bases; bases with no gene match: 9.

This clonotype was counted ten times or more. This chain links TRBV11-2 with TRBJ1-2, with D unclear. CDR1 SGHAT and CDR2 FQNNGV come from the germline V gene. This CDR3 is 12 amino acids long. The ends were cut back, 4 bases at V and 7 bases at J, with 10 bases in the middle. CDR3 region: CASSSEGRGYTF. DNA of the CDR3: TGTGCCAGCAGCTCAGAGGGTCGTGGCTACACCTTC.

This clonotype was seen at least ten times. This chain links TRBV5-6 with TRBJ2-2; tentatively, D is TRBD2 (6 bases). CDR3 length: 15 residues. Between the trimmed V and J ends, which lost 0 bases and 7 bases, there was a span of 13 bases. Per the germline V gene, CDR1 is SGHDT and CDR2 is YYEEEE. The CDR3 bases are TGTGCCAGCAGCTTGGAGTGGGAGGAAAACGGGGAGCTGTTTTTT. It specifies CASSLEWEENGELFF.

This clonotype was counted ten times or more. The chain employs TRBV12-5 and TRBJ2-2, with 9 bases fitting TRBD2. Germline values: CDR1 LGHNT, CDR2 FRNRAP. The CDR3 sequence is 15 residues long. The ends lost 6 bases at V and 5 bases at J; junction bases unmatched: 7. CDR3 nucleotide sequence: TGTGCTAGTGGCCATGGACTAGCGAGTACCGGGGAGCTGTTTTTT. Residues: CASGHGLASTGELFF.

This clonotype was counted a few times. This chain links TRBV20-1 with TRBJ1-4; no clear D gene. Between the trimmed V and J ends, which lost 0 bases and 5 bases, there was a span of 13 bases. This CDR3 has 15 amino acids. Germline V gene sequence: CDR1 DFQATT, CDR2 SNEGSKA (reference sequence). Here the CDR3 DNA reads TGCAGTGCTAGAGATTGGAGGGCGGGGAATGAAAAACTGTTTTTT. Amino acid sequence: CSARDWRAGNEKLFF.

The rearrangement uses TRBV9 and TRBJ1-1; D gene unclear. Germline V lookup: CDR1 SGDLS, CDR2 YYNGEE. V gave up 4 bases and J gave up 3 bases, with 7 bases separating them. The CDR3 is made up of 12 amino acids. The CDR3 region is CASSRPDTEAFF. Written as DNA, the CDR3 is TGTGCCAGCAGCAGGCCCGACACTGAAGCTTTCTTT.

This clonotype was seen a handful of times. The chain carries TRBV5-1 and TRBJ2-1, with 16 bases that match TRBD2. This CDR3 has 17 amino acids. J lost 2 bases, V lost 4 bases, and 3 bases had no gene match. The V gene's germline CDR1 is SGHRS and CDR2 YFSETQ. The CDR3 is CASSPGLAGGTYNEQFF. CDR3 in DNA: TGCGCCAGCAGCCCGGGACTAGCGGGAGGGACCTACAATGAGCAGTTCTTC.

This clonotype has a count of ten or more. The rearrangement uses TRBV28 and TRBJ2-7; maybe TRBD2 (7 bases). CDR3 size: 14 residues. Germline values: CDR1 MDHEN, CDR2 SYDVKM. The V end lost 2 bases, the J end lost 7 bases, and 15 bases lay between the germline ends. The CDR3 region is CASSLDRGAWEQYF. CDR3 nucleotide sequence: TGTGCCAGCAGTTTAGATCGGGGGGCCTGGGAGCAGTACTTC.

This clonotype was detected ten times or more. The chain links TRBV28 to TRBJ2-7; the D is unclear. V was shortened by 3 bases and J by 3 bases, with 12 bases between the two germline ends. The germline V gene encodes CDR1 MDHEN and CDR2 SYDVKM. The CDR3 covers 14 residues. DNA of the CDR3: TGTGCCAGCAGTTTGAGTGGCAGCCACTACGAGCAGTACTTC. Protein product: CASSLSGSHYEQYF.

This clonotype was found many times. The chain couples TRBV6-5 to TRBJ2-3; D possibly corresponds to TRBD1 (6 bases). Germline-derived CDR1 and CDR2 are MNHEY and SVGAGI. This CDR3 has 13 amino acids. V was pared by 6 bases and J by 5 bases, with 12 bases between. CDR3 nucleotide sequence: TGTGCCAGCAGACCAGGGGTGGGAGATACGCAGTATTTT. Protein sequence: CASRPGVGDTQYF.

The sample holds many counts of this clonotype. The chain has TRBV7-3 and TRBJ2-5; 11 positions match TRBD2. The CDR3 is made up of 13 amino acids. V gave up 5 bases and J gave up 13 bases; unmatched junction bases: 9. Germline lookup yields CDR1 SGHTA and CDR2 FQGTGA. The CDR3 nucleotides read TGTGCCAGCAGCGAAACGACTAGCGGGGCGAGGTACTTC. Protein: CASSETTSGARYF.

This clonotype was seen repeatedly, ten times or more. V gene TRBV7-9 combines with J gene TRBJ2-7; TRBD1 matches at 8 bases. V gave up 3 bases and J gave up 0 bases; unmatched junction bases: 19. Germline CDR1 is SEHNR and CDR2 is FQNEAQ (reference sequence). The CDR3 consists of 20 residues. This CDR3 reads CASSLRVKQGEDQSSYEQYF. The CDR3 bases are TGTGCCAGCAGCTTGCGTGTGAAACAGGGGGAGGATCAGAGCTCCTACGAGCAGTACTTC.

This clonotype was seen repeatedly, ten times or more. The V gene is TRBV7-2, the J gene TRBJ1-5; D is ambiguous. With 5 bases removed from V and 3 bases from J, the gap between germline ends came to 14 bases. The germline gives CDR1 SGHTA, CDR2 FQGNSA. The CDR3 extends over 15 amino acids. The CDR3 loop reads CASSVGSGNNQPQHF. In DNA form, the CDR3 reads TGTGCCAGCAGCGTAGGGAGCGGGAACAATCAGCCCCAGCATTTT.

This clonotype was counted many times. This sequence joins TRBV23-1 and TRBJ2-7; TRBD1 is a possible D gene (6 bases). TRBV23-1 is labeled an ORF, and its function is uncertain. The V and J ends lost 3 bases and 0 bases respectively, with 15 bases between them. The CDR3 has 16 amino acids. In nucleotides, the CDR3 is TGCGCCAGCAGTCACCACGACAGGTGGAGCTCCTACGAGCAGTACTTC. This gives the protein CASSHHDRWSSYEQYF.

The chain combines TRBV3-1 with TRBJ2-1; D call uncertain. This CDR3 region has 10 residues. Deletions cut 7 bases from V and 11 bases from J, with 9 bases between. Germline CDR1 is LGHDT and CDR2 is YNNKEL (reference sequence). As DNA, the CDR3 is TGTGCCAGCAAAGGGCTTAAGCAGTTCTTC. It translates to CASKGLKQFF.

This clonotype has just one count. The missing conserved phenylalanine or tryptophan at the end of this CDR3 makes a read error likely. V is TRBV28 and J is TRBJ1-4, with 9 bases aligning to TRBD1. This CDR3 spans 14 amino acids. The germline V gene has CDR1 MDHEN and CDR2 SYDVKM. V lost 4 bases, J lost 10 bases, and 7 bases stayed unmatched. CDR3 in DNA: TGTGCCAGCAGTTCGGACAGGGGAGATGGAAAACTGTTTCTT. Translated: CASSSDRGDGKLFL.